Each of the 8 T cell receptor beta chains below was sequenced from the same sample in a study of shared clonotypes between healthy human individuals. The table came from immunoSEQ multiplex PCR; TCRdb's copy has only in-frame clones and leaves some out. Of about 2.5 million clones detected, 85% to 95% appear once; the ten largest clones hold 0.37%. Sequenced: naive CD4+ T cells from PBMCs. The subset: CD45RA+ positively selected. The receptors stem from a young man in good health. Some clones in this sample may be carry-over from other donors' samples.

Written as DNA, the CDR3 is TGTGCCAGCAGTTATAAGAGCACAGATACGCAGTATTTT. Translating it yields CASSYKSTDTQYF. This rearrangement joins TRBV27 to TRBJ2-3; D is undetermined. CDR1 and CDR2 from the germline V gene are MNHEY and SMNVEV (reference sequence). V was clipped by 4 bases and J by 0 bases, with 5 bases between them. The CDR3 contains 13 residues.

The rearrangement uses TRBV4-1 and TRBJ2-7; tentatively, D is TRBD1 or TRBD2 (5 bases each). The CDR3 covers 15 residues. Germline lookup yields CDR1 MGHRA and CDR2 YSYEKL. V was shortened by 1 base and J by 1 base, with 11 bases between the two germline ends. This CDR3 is CASSQGDGVSYEQYF. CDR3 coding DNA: TGCGCCAGCAGCCAAGGGGACGGTGTGTCCTACGAGCAGTACTTC.

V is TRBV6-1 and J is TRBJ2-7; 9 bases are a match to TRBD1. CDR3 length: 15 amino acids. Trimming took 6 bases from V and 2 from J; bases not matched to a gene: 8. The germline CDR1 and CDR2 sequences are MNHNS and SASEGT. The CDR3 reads CASRDRQGVPYEQYF. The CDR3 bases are TGTGCCAGCAGGGATAGACAGGGGGTTCCCTACGAGCAGTACTTC.

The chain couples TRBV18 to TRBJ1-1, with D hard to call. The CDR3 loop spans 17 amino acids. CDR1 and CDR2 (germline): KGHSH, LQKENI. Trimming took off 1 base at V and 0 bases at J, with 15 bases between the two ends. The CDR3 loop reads CASSPRSAGGMNTEAFF. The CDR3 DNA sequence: TGTGCCAGCTCACCACGTTCGGCAGGCGGGATGAACACTGAAGCTTTCTTT.

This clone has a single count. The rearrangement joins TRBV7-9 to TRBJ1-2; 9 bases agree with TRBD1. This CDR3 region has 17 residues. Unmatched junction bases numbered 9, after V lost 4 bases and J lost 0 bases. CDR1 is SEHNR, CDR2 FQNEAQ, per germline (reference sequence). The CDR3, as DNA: TGTGCCAGCAGCTCGTTTACAGGGGGCGAGGCTAACTATGGCTACACCTTC. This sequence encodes CASSSFTGGEANYGYTF.

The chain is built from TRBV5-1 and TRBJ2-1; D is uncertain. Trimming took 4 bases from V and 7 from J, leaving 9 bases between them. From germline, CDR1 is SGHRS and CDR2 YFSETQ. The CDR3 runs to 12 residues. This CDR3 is CASSPNSNEQFF. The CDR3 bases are TGCGCCAGCAGCCCCAATTCTAATGAGCAGTTCTTC.

The CDR3 loop reads CASSLERGGNTEAFF. Here the CDR3 DNA reads TGTGCCAGCAGCTTAGAACGGGGAGGGAACACTGAAGCTTTCTTT. The chain recombines TRBV7-2 with TRBJ1-1; D is undetermined. The length of the CDR3 is 15 residues. Germline V lookup: CDR1 SGHTA, CDR2 FQGNSA. Between the trimmed V and J ends, which lost 1 base and 1 base, there was a span of 10 bases.

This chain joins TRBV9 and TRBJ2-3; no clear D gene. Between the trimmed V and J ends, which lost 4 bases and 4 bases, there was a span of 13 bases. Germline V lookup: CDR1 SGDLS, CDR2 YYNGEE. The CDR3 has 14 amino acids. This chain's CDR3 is CASSPNSYADTQYF. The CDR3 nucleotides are TGTGCCAGCAGCCCCAACTCGTATGCAGATACGCAGTATTTT.